This TCR beta chain was identified in a study of cytomegalovirus exposure and HLA in healthy donors. Repertoires were generated with immunoSEQ multiplex PCR, while TCRdb's copy carries only in-frame clones and drops some. The data contain 70,000 to 75,000 clones, over 90% of them singletons. This CDR3 is built from 14 residues. Trimming shortened V by 5 bases and J by 3 bases, and 13 bases separated the two germline ends. The germline CDR1 and CDR2 sequences are LNHNV and YYDKDF (reference sequence). Sequencing input: PBMCs. V and J are TRBV15 and TRBJ2-5, with unresolved D. This TCR was recovered from a young woman in good health and CMV-seronegative. CDR3 protein: CATSWRLAEETQYF. CDR3 DNA sequence: TGTGCCACCAGCTGGAGATTGGCTGAAGAGACCCAGTACTTC.